This TCR beta chain was sequenced for a study of cytomegalovirus exposure and HLA in healthy donors. The study's findings and limits: Earlier results showed most TCR beta V segments being productive about 87% or about 30% of the time. The analysis excluded some indistinguishable V segments, including TRBV6-2 and TRBV6-3. A later analysis found most CMV-associated TCR beta chains apparently HLA-restricted.

A multiplex PCR was run with 60 Vbeta primers and 13 Jbeta primers. The authors' processing: As a later analysis found, there were 70 million to 90 million unique TCR beta chains, of which around 10 million were shared. Clones were sequenced by immunoSEQ multiplex PCR, and TCRdb holds only the in-frame ones, with some missing. V and J calls and clone size are given by that table; D and trimming were obtained from the DNA. The sample includes over 150,000 clones, about 72% of them seen just once. Regarding this clone: Its antigen is still unknown.

The length of the CDR3 is 14 residues. The germline V gene has CDR1 SGHTA and CDR2 FQGTGA. The junction had 2 bases not matched to a gene; V was cut back by 4 bases and J by 5 bases. V usage is TRBV7-3 and J usage is TRBJ2-3, with TRBD2 identical over 11 bases. The TCR comes from a man aged 60 to 69 in good health and CMV-seronegative. The sequenced material came from PBMCs. The chain's CDR3 is CASSSTSGGDTQYF. CDR3 DNA sequence: TGTGCCAGCAGCTCAACTAGCGGGGGAGATACGCAGTATTTT.